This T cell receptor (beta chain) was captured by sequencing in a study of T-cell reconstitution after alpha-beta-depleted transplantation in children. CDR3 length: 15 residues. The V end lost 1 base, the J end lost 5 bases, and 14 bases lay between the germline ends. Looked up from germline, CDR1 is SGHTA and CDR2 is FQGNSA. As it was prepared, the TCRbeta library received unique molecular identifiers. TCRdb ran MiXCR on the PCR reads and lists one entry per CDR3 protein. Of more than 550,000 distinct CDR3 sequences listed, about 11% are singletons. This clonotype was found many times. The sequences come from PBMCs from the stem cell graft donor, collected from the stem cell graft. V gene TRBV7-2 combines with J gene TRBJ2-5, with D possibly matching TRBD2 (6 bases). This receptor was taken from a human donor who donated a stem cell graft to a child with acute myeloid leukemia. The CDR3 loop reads CASSLGVSGQETQYF. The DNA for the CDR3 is TGTGCCAGCAGCTTAGGAGTGAGCGGGCAGGAGACCCAGTACTTC.